The clone carrying this T cell receptor beta chain was seen ten or more times. Its antigen is not identified. RNA transcripts provided the template for amplifying TCR beta CDR3 regions. RT-PCR in the first round used HTBI primers; a second-round multiplex PCR followed. Using its own MiXCR run on the multiplex PCR reads, TCRdb lists one record per CDR3 protein. This table holds about half a million distinct CDR3 sequences, around 14% found once. These data come from a study of Graves' ophthalmopathy and Graves' hyperthyroidism. Germline CDR1 is GTSNPN and CDR2 is SVGIG (reference sequence). This CDR3 has 15 amino acids. Germline trimming cut 4 bases from V and 6 bases from J; bases unmatched to any gene: 8. Study-level findings and limits: Blood also harbored most expanded thyroid clonotypes above 0.001 frequency.

Sequenced sample: blood. The receptor was isolated from a woman aged 25 to 39 with Graves' ophthalmopathy. The chain is built from TRBV30 and TRBJ1-5; 11 nucleotides line up with TRBD1. The CDR3 reads CAWNHRTGGGQPQHF. For the CDR3, the DNA is TGTGCCTGGAATCATCGGACAGGGGGCGGTCAGCCCCAGCATTTT.